A selection of T cell receptor beta chains follows, all from one sample in a study of B cell selection in AIRE deficiency. The repertoire was sequenced with immunoSEQ multiplex PCR; TCRdb's copy has only in-frame clones and lacks some. This table holds some 5,000 clones, over 75% found once. Sequenced: Tregs sorted from PBMCs. The receptors here all came from a human donor with AIRE deficiency. Both conserved end residues are part of each CDR3. D genes are given only for firm matches. Not all rows give a size; the values are once, few, many and, for expanded clones, a class.

V gene: TRBV9
J gene: TRBJ2-6
clone size: -
D gene: -
CDR3 DNA: TGTGCCAGCAGCGGCTACGGGGGACCTGGGGCCAACGTCCTGACTTTC
CDR3 protein: CASSGYGGPGANVLTF

V gene: TRBV11-2
J gene: TRBJ2-2
clone size: -
D gene: -
CDR3 DNA: TGTGCCAGCAGCCAAGACCCGGGTAACACCGGGGAGCTGTTTTTT
CDR3 protein: CASSQDPGNTGELFF

V gene: TRBV10-3
J gene: TRBJ1-5
clone size: once
D gene: TRBD1
CDR3 DNA: TGTGCCATCAGGGGACAGAGCAATCAGCCCCAGCATTTT
CDR3 protein: CAIRGQSNQPQHF

V gene: TRBV7-8
J gene: TRBJ2-4
clone size: few
D gene: -
CDR3 DNA: TGTGCCAGCAGCCGGGGGTTAGGGGACATTCAGTACTTC
CDR3 protein: CASSRGLGDIQYF

V gene: TRBV5-8
J gene: TRBJ1-2
clone size: -
D gene: -
CDR3 DNA: TGTGCCAGCGATTCACATAGTCGAAAGACCTATGGCTACACCTTC
CDR3 protein: CASDSHSRKTYGYTF

V gene: TRBV27
J gene: TRBJ2-1
clone size: -
D gene: -
CDR3 DNA: TGTGCCAGCAGTTCGCCGGGACTGGTTTACAATGAGCAGTTCTTC
CDR3 protein: CASSSPGLVYNEQFF

V gene: TRBV2
J gene: TRBJ1-1
clone size: -
D gene: TRBD1
CDR3 DNA: TGTGCCAGCAATCTGGACAGGGACACTGAAGCTTTCTTT
CDR3 protein: CASNLDRDTEAFF

V gene: TRBV7-9
J gene: TRBJ1-2
clone size: -
D gene: -
CDR3 DNA: TGTGCCAGCAGCTTAGATAGGCCTAAGGTGAATGGCTACACCTTC
CDR3 protein: CASSLDRPKVNGYTF

V gene: TRBV7-2
J gene: TRBJ2-3
clone size: -
D gene: -
CDR3 DNA: TGTGCCAGCAGCTATCGAGATACGCAGTATTTT
CDR3 protein: CASSYRDTQYF

V gene: TRBV28
J gene: TRBJ2-4
clone size: once
D gene: -
CDR3 DNA: TGTGCCAGCACCCCCAACCCGCGGTGGGCAAACATTCAGTACTTC
CDR3 protein: CASTPNPRWANIQYF

V gene: TRBV28
J gene: TRBJ1-5
clone size: -
D gene: TRBD1
CDR3 DNA: TGTGCCAGCAGCTCCGGACAGGGGGGAGGCAATCAGCCCCAGCATTTT
CDR3 protein: CASSSGQGGGNQPQHF

V gene: TRBV25-1
J gene: TRBJ1-2
clone size: -
D gene: TRBD1
CDR3 DNA: TGTGCCAGCAGTGTGACAGGGAACTATGGCTACACCTTC
CDR3 protein: CASSVTGNYGYTF

V gene: TRBV14
J gene: TRBJ2-3
clone size: -
D gene: TRBD2
CDR3 DNA: TGTGCCAGCAGCCGCAGGGTGGGACTAGGCACAGATACGCAGTATTTT
CDR3 protein: CASSRRVGLGTDTQYF

V gene: TRBV29-1
J gene: TRBJ1-2
clone size: -
D gene: -
CDR3 DNA: TGCAGCGTTGACAGTGGCTACACCTTC
CDR3 protein: CSVDSGYTF

V gene: TRBV7-2
J gene: TRBJ1-4
clone size: -
D gene: -
CDR3 DNA: TGTGCCAGCAGCTTGGTGGATGAAAAACTGTTTTTT
CDR3 protein: CASSLVDEKLFF

V gene: TRBV12-5
J gene: TRBJ2-1
clone size: -
D gene: TRBD2
CDR3 DNA: TGTGCTAGTGGTTTCGCTCTAGCGGGCGGTGAGCAGTTCTTC
CDR3 protein: CASGFALAGGEQFF

V gene: TRBV11-3
J gene: TRBJ2-3
clone size: -
D gene: -
CDR3 DNA: TGTGCCAGCAGCAACCGGGACAGCACAGATACGCAGTATTTT
CDR3 protein: CASSNRDSTDTQYF

V gene: TRBV10-3
J gene: TRBJ2-7
clone size: -
D gene: TRBD1
CDR3 DNA: TGTGCCATCAGTGAGTCCGGGACAGGGGCCCACGAGCAGTACTTC
CDR3 protein: CAISESGTGAHEQYF

V gene: TRBV6-5
J gene: TRBJ1-2
clone size: -
D gene: -
CDR3 DNA: TGTGCCAGCAGTTACGTGGGAGGCGCCCATGGCTACACCTTC
CDR3 protein: CASSYVGGAHGYTF

V gene: TRBV4-2
J gene: TRBJ1-4
clone size: -
D gene: -
CDR3 DNA: TGTGCCAGCAGCCAAGAAGGGGGAAGGGTTAATGAAAAACTGTTTTTT
CDR3 protein: CASSQEGGRVNEKLFF

V gene: TRBV7-9
J gene: TRBJ1-1
clone size: -
D gene: -
CDR3 DNA: TGTGCCAGCAGCTTAGTTTCGTCAGGGAATATGAACACTGAAGCTTTCTTT
CDR3 protein: CASSLVSSGNMNTEAFF

V gene: TRBV19
J gene: TRBJ2-3
clone size: -
D gene: TRBD1
CDR3 DNA: TGTGCCAGTAGACCAACAGGGGGGTACACGCAGTATTTT
CDR3 protein: CASRPTGGYTQYF

V gene: TRBV7-3
J gene: TRBJ1-1
clone size: once
D gene: -
CDR3 DNA: TGTGCCAGCAGCCCTGAGCCGGGATTCAACACTGAAGCTTTCTTT
CDR3 protein: CASSPEPGFNTEAFF

V gene: TRBV11-1
J gene: TRBJ2-7
clone size: -
D gene: TRBD1
CDR3 DNA: TGTGCCAGCAGCTTAGATAGTGGGCCAGACAGGGACCTCTACGAGCAGTACTTC
CDR3 protein: CASSLDSGPDRDLYEQYF

V gene: TRBV5-5
J gene: TRBJ2-1
clone size: -
D gene: -
CDR3 DNA: TGTGCCAGCAGCTTGTTTCAACACAATGAGCAGTTCTTC
CDR3 protein: CASSLFQHNEQFF

V gene: TRBV7-2
J gene: TRBJ2-6
clone size: -
D gene: -
CDR3 DNA: TGTGCCAGCAGCTTATTACCCCGGGGCTCTGGGGCCAACGTCCTGACTTTC
CDR3 protein: CASSLLPRGSGANVLTF

V gene: TRBV7-2
J gene: TRBJ1-2
clone size: -
D gene: -
CDR3 DNA: TGTGCCAGCAGCTTAGACGGACATAACTATGGCTACACCTTC
CDR3 protein: CASSLDGHNYGYTF

V gene: TRBV2
J gene: TRBJ1-2
clone size: -
D gene: -
CDR3 DNA: TGTGCCAGCAGTGAAAGGCAGGGAAGCTATGGCTACACCTTC
CDR3 protein: CASSERQGSYGYTF

V gene: TRBV9
J gene: TRBJ1-6
clone size: few
D gene: -
CDR3 DNA: TGTGCCAGCAGCTTCCGGGACGGGGATAATTCACCCCTCCACTTT
CDR3 protein: CASSFRDGDNSPLHF

V gene: TRBV7-7
J gene: TRBJ2-3
clone size: -
D gene: -
CDR3 DNA: TGTGCTAGCAGCTTAGGGCAGGGTTATACGCAGTATTTT
CDR3 protein: CASSLGQGYTQYF

V gene: TRBV6-4
J gene: TRBJ1-6
clone size: -
D gene: TRBD1
CDR3 DNA: TGTGCCAGCAGTGACTGGGACAGGGGGCGTAATTCACCCCTCCACTTT
CDR3 protein: CASSDWDRGRNSPLHF

V gene: TRBV21-1
J gene: TRBJ2-7
clone size: -
D gene: -
CDR3 DNA: TGTGCCAGCAGCACAGATTTAGCGGGGGCCTACGAGCAGTACTTC
CDR3 protein: CASSTDLAGAYEQYF

V gene: TRBV7-2
J gene: TRBJ1-5
clone size: once
D gene: -
CDR3 DNA: TGTGCCAGCAGCGCAGGGGTAAATCAGCCCCAGCATTTT
CDR3 protein: CASSAGVNQPQHF

V gene: TRBV10-2
J gene: TRBJ2-5
clone size: -
D gene: TRBD2
CDR3 DNA: TGCGCCAGCAGTGAGCCCCGGGGGGGAGAGACCCAGTACTTC
CDR3 protein: CASSEPRGGETQYF

V gene: TRBV27
J gene: TRBJ2-3
clone size: once
D gene: TRBD2
CDR3 DNA: TGTGCCAGCAGTCCCCGAGCGGGGCAGACCACAGATACGCAGTATTTT
CDR3 protein: CASSPRAGQTTDTQYF

V gene: TRBV6-1
J gene: TRBJ1-2
clone size: -
D gene: TRBD1
CDR3 DNA: TGTGCCAGCAGTGAAGCTGGGACAGGCTACTATGGCTACACCTTC
CDR3 protein: CASSEAGTGYYGYTF

V gene: TRBV9
J gene: TRBJ2-3
clone size: -
D gene: TRBD2
CDR3 DNA: TGTGCCAGCAGCGGAGAGAGTAGCGGGAGGGGTGGGCATACGCAGTATTTT
CDR3 protein: CASSGESSGRGGHTQYF

V gene: TRBV28
J gene: TRBJ2-1
clone size: once
D gene: TRBD2
CDR3 DNA: TGTGCCAGCAGTTTCTCCCTAGCGCGGGGGGGTTCTCCAGTTGAGCAGTTCTTC
CDR3 protein: CASSFSLARGGSPVEQFF

V gene: TRBV11-3
J gene: TRBJ2-7
clone size: -
D gene: -
CDR3 DNA: TGTGCCAGCAGCTTTTACGTACAAGGCTACGAGCAGTACTTC
CDR3 protein: CASSFYVQGYEQYF

V gene: TRBV5-5
J gene: TRBJ2-5
clone size: -
D gene: TRBD1
CDR3 DNA: TGTGCCAGCAGCTTTGGGACAGCAAGGAGCCTCCCTGGGGAGACCCAGTACTTC
CDR3 protein: CASSFGTARSLPGETQYF

V gene: TRBV11-1
J gene: TRBJ2-1
clone size: -
D gene: -
CDR3 DNA: TGTGCCAGCAGCTTAGCGGGAGAACAGTTCTTC
CDR3 protein: CASSLAGEQFF

V gene: TRBV6-9
J gene: TRBJ2-2
clone size: -
D gene: -
CDR3 DNA: TGTGCCAGCAGGGGGCATGGCACCGGGGAGCTGTTTTTT
CDR3 protein: CASRGHGTGELFF

V gene: TRBV7-2
J gene: TRBJ2-7
clone size: -
D gene: -
CDR3 DNA: TGTGCCAGCAGTCACCGGGGCGGTTCCTACGAGCAGTACTTC
CDR3 protein: CASSHRGGSYEQYF

V gene: TRBV11-3
J gene: TRBJ2-7
clone size: -
D gene: -
CDR3 DNA: TGTGCCAGCAGCTTAGATCTGGCATCGCCTTACGAGCAGTACTTC
CDR3 protein: CASSLDLASPYEQYF

V gene: TRBV7-2
J gene: TRBJ1-1
clone size: few
D gene: -
CDR3 DNA: TGTGCCAGCAGCTCAGGGTTGAACACTGAAGCTTTCTTT
CDR3 protein: CASSSGLNTEAFF

V gene: TRBV11-3
J gene: TRBJ1-4
clone size: -
D gene: -
CDR3 DNA: TGTGCCAGCAGCTTAGGAGGGGTGCAGGTCGAAACGAACCATGAAAAACTGTTTTTT
CDR3 protein: CASSLGGVQVETNHEKLFF

V gene: TRBV4-2
J gene: TRBJ2-5
clone size: few
D gene: -
CDR3 DNA: TGTGCCAGCAGCCAAGGGACTGCCGAGGGAGAGACCCAGTACTTC
CDR3 protein: CASSQGTAEGETQYF

V gene: TRBV5-1
J gene: TRBJ2-3
clone size: -
D gene: TRBD2
CDR3 DNA: TGCGCCAGCAGCCCTTCGGGAAGCGGGGGGGCCGATACGCAGTATTTT
CDR3 protein: CASSPSGSGGADTQYF